These 5 T cell receptor beta chains share one sample of origin, sequenced in a study of beta chain features in type 1 diabetes. The isolated RNA, all of it, was reverse transcribed, so expressed TCRB transcripts were what got sequenced. TCRdb keeps only in-frame clones here, not all; method: immunoSEQ multiplex PCR. The sample includes almost 350,000 clones, 6.5% to 10% of them seen just once. Sequencing was performed on central memory CD4+ T cells from blood. The receptors were sampled from a woman younger than 30 in good health.

There are a few counts of this clone. The rearrangement uses TRBV28 and TRBJ2-7; D uncertain. Germline V gene lookup returns CDR1 MDHEN and CDR2 SYDVKM. V was cut by 5 bases and J by 3 bases, with 8 bases left in between. The CDR3 length is 12 residues. CDR3 nucleotides: TGTGCCAGCAGTGTGGCCGGCTACGAGCAGTACTTC. It yields the protein CASSVAGYEQYF.

This clone was counted a single time. V and J are TRBV9 and TRBJ2-6; tentatively, D is TRBD1 (6 bases). Trimming cost V 3 bases and J 4 bases, with 11 bases left between them. Germline V gene lookup returns CDR1 SGDLS and CDR2 YYNGEE. The CDR3 totals 15 residues. CDR3 amino acids: CASSAGGSGANVLTF. The CDR3 DNA reads as TGTGCCAGCAGCGCTGGGGGCTCCGGGGCCAACGTCCTGACTTTC.

This sequence joins TRBV2 and TRBJ2-2; tentative D call: TRBD1 (7 bases). Deletions cut 8 bases from V and 6 bases from J, with 13 bases between. This CDR3 has 13 residues. CDR1 SNHLY and CDR2 FYNNEI come from the germline V gene. The CDR3 bases are TGTGCCAGCCAGGAGGGGGCCCCCGGGGAGCTGTTTTTT. Protein sequence: CASQEGAPGELFF. Full variable domain (outside the CDR3, taken from reference TRBV2 and TRBJ2-2): EPEVTQTPSHQVTQMGQEVILRCVPISNHLYFYWYRQILGQKVEFLVSFYNNEISEKSEIFDDQFSVERPDGSNFTLKIRSTKLEDSAMYFCASQEGAPGELFFGEGSRLTVL.

J is TRBJ2-3 and V is TRBV7-8, with D possibly matching TRBD2 (6 bases). With 3 bases removed from V and 2 bases from J, the gap between germline ends came to 15 bases. This CDR3 region has 16 residues. The germline gives CDR1 SGHVS, CDR2 FQNEAQ. DNA of the CDR3: TGTGCCAGCAGCTTGTTGGGTAGCGGTATCACAGATACGCAGTATTTT. Its translation: CASSLLGSGITDTQYF. The full variable domain, in which reference TRBV7-8 and TRBJ2-3 provide the parts outside the CDR3, is GAGVSQSPRYKVAKRGQDVALRCDPISGHVSLFWYQQALGQGPEFLTYFQNEAQLDKSGLPSDRFFAERPEGSVSTLKIQRTQQEDSAVYLCASSLLGSGITDTQYFGPGTRLTVL.

This clone was counted between two and nine times. The sample carries other DNA sequences with the same CDR3. The J gene is TRBJ1-1, the V gene TRBV18; 8 bases map to TRBD1. CDR3 length: 14 residues. Per germline, CDR1 KGHSH and CDR2 LQKENI. V shed 4 bases, J shed 2 bases, and the junction held 3 bases outside the gene matches. The CDR3 DNA reads as TGTGCCAGCTCACAAGGGACAGGCAACACTGAAGCTTTCTTT. Translation: CASSQGTGNTEAFF. The entire variable domain, with the rest obtained from reference TRBV18 and TRBJ1-1, is as follows: NAGVMQNPRHLVRRRGQEARLRCSPMKGHSHVYWYRQLPEEGLKFMVYLQKENIIDESGMPKERFSAEFPKEGPSILRIQQVVRGDSAAYFCASSQGTGNTEAFFGQGTRLTVV.